A single sample is the source of the 26 T cell receptor beta chains below, sequenced in a study of T cells after yellow fever vaccination. Via MiXCR, TCRdb re-called the 5' RACE reads, giving one row per CDR3 protein. This sample has 350,000 to 450,000 distinct CDR3 sequences, with about 19% found just once. The input for sequencing was PBMCs, taken before the yellow fever booster vaccination. The receptors come from a man between 18 and 35 years old who received the YFV17D yellow fever vaccine.

This sequence joins TRBV4-1 and TRBJ2-2, with D maybe TRBD1 (6 bases). This CDR3 region has 15 residues. Between the trimmed V and J ends, which lost 3 bases and 1 base, there was a span of 9 bases. Germline values: CDR1 MGHRA, CDR2 YSYEKL. The CDR3 nucleotides read TGCGCCAGCAGCCAGGGGGCTAAGAACACCGGGGAGCTGTTTTTT. This codes for CASSQGAKNTGELFF.

The rearrangement links TRBV10-3 to TRBJ2-5; D is tentatively TRBD1 or TRBD2 (5 bases each). The germline CDR1 and CDR2 sequences are ENHRY and SYGVKD. The CDR3 length is 15 residues. Trimming took off 3 bases at V and 5 bases at J, with 16 bases between the two ends. CDR3: CAISDLGARTETQYF. CDR3 in DNA: TGTGCCATCAGTGACCTCGGGGCAAGGACGGAGACCCAGTACTTC.

A few counts support this clonotype. CDR3 loop: CASSYSRQAGELFF. CDR3 coding DNA: TGTGCCAGCAGTTACTCGAGACAGGCCGGGGAGCTGTTTTTT. J is TRBJ2-2 and V is TRBV6-5, with a weak D call TRBD1 (6 bases). The CDR3 covers 14 residues. Germline V gene data show CDR1 as MNHEY and CDR2 as SVGAGI. V dropped 0 bases and J dropped 6 bases, with 8 bases sitting between them.

In its sample, this clonotype was seen a few times. The chain is built from TRBV7-2 and TRBJ1-6, with a weak D call TRBD1 (5 bases). Deletions cut 5 bases from V and 2 bases from J, with 16 bases between. The CDR3 extends over 17 amino acids. The germline gives CDR1 SGHTA, CDR2 FQGNSA. CDR3 sequence (DNA): TGTGCCAGCAGCGCCCGATCGGGGCCCGCCTATAATTCACCCCTCCACTTT. Translating it yields CASSARSGPAYNSPLHF.

This clonotype was observed a handful of times. This chain links TRBV5-1 with TRBJ2-5, with D unresolved. The ends were cut back, 3 bases at V and 3 bases at J, with 9 bases in the middle. Germline assignment: CDR1 SGHRS and CDR2 YFSETQ. This CDR3 region has 13 residues. CDR3 nucleotide sequence: TGCGCCAGCAGCTCTGAGACCGAAGAGACCCAGTACTTC. It translates to CASSSETEETQYF.

This clonotype was counted between two and nine times. The rearrangement uses TRBV4-3 and TRBJ2-2; 10 bases are shared with TRBD1. The germline gives CDR1 LGHNA, CDR2 YSLEER. The CDR3 covers 15 residues. V shed 4 bases and J 7 bases; nucleotides not matched to a gene: 6. CDR3 in DNA: TGCGCCAGCAGCCCGCGGACAGGGGGTAACGGGGAGCTGTTTTTT. This gives the protein CASSPRTGGNGELFF.

The chain carries TRBV15 and TRBJ1-5; D is uncertain. CDR1 is LNHNV and CDR2 is YYDKDF in the germline V gene (reference sequence). This CDR3 spans 15 amino acids. V dropped 0 bases and J dropped 7 bases, with 13 bases sitting between them. In nucleotides, the CDR3 is TGTGCCACCAGCAGAGATGGGAAGGAGGGACAGCCCCAGCATTTT. Its protein product is CATSRDGKEGQPQHF.

The genes are TRBV2 and TRBJ1-1; D unclear. Trimming stripped 4 bases from V and 0 bases from J, with 9 bases between. From germline, CDR1 is SNHLY and CDR2 FYNNEI. The CDR3 sequence is 14 residues long. The CDR3 nucleotides read TGTGCCAGCAGTGCCAGTGGCATGAACACTGAAGCTTTCTTT. Translation: CASSASGMNTEAFF.

The J gene is TRBJ1-5, the V gene TRBV3-1; D is ambiguous. CDR1 and CDR2 (germline): LGHDT, YNNKEL (reference sequence). The V end was cut by 0 bases, the J end by 6 bases, with 6 bases between. There are 13 residues in the CDR3. CDR3 sequence: CASSQDVVQPQHF. The CDR3 coding sequence is TGTGCCAGCAGCCAAGATGTTGTTCAGCCCCAGCATTTT.

This clonotype occurred many times. This chain connects TRBV5-5 to TRBJ1-6; 7 nucleotides line up with TRBD1. Looked up from germline, CDR1 is SGHKS and CDR2 is YYEKEE (reference sequence). This CDR3 comprises 17 residues. Trimming took 2 bases from V and 7 from J; bases not matched to a gene: 12. The CDR3 region is CASSFGFDRVMNSPLHF. The DNA of the CDR3 is TGTGCCAGCAGCTTCGGATTCGACAGGGTGATGAATTCACCCCTCCACTTT.

The CDR3 sequence is CGLNKGYEQYF. CDR3 sequence (DNA): TGTGGCCTTAACAAGGGCTACGAGCAGTACTTC. This rearrangement joins TRBV15 to TRBJ2-7; no reliable D call. The V gene's germline CDR1 is LNHNV and CDR2 YYDKDF (reference sequence). The CDR3 totals 11 residues.

The rearrangement joins TRBV5-1 to TRBJ1-1; TRBD1 might be the D (6 bases). Trimming took 0 bases from V and 0 from J, leaving 9 bases between them. The CDR3 runs 15 residues. Germline V CDR1 and CDR2: SGHRS, YFSETQ. Here the CDR3 reads CASSLGRGMNTEAFF. CDR3 DNA sequence: TGCGCCAGCAGCTTGGGGAGGGGGATGAACACTGAAGCTTTCTTT.

The rearrangement uses TRBV4-1 and TRBJ2-2; TRBD2 matches 7 bases. Germline CDR1 is MGHRA and CDR2 is YSYEKL. There are 20 residues in the CDR3. V gave up 4 bases and J gave up 2 bases; unmatched junction bases: 19. The CDR3 nucleotides read TGCGCCAGCAGCCGACCGGGACTATCAAGCGCAGCTCCAAACACCGGGGAGCTGTTTTTT. This gives the protein CASSRPGLSSAAPNTGELFF.

The chain couples TRBV5-1 to TRBJ1-5; D is undetermined. There are 14 residues in the CDR3. Per germline, CDR1 SGHRS and CDR2 YFSETQ. Trimming shortened V by 4 bases and J by 7 bases, and 15 bases separated the two germline ends. This CDR3 reads CASSAGPERQPQHF. DNA for the CDR3: TGCGCCAGCAGCGCCGGGCCGGAGCGGCAGCCCCAGCATTTT.

A few counts support this clonotype. The V call is TRBV7-3, the J call TRBJ1-1; no clear D. The CDR3 loop spans 14 amino acids. Trimming pared 2 bases from V and 1 base from J, leaving 8 bases between. Germline V gene data show CDR1 as SGHTA and CDR2 as FQGTGA. DNA for the CDR3: TGTGCCAGCAGCTTATTCCCCGAGAACACTGAAGCTTTCTTT. Protein product: CASSLFPENTEAFF.

This clonotype was recorded at least ten times. The chain is built from TRBV20-1 and TRBJ2-3; TRBD2 aligns across 8 bases. Trimming took 3 bases from V and 5 from J; bases not matched to a gene: 13. This CDR3 has 16 amino acids. Germline V lookup: CDR1 DFQATT, CDR2 SNEGSKA (reference sequence). This CDR3 reads CSASGLLAVAGDTQYF. CDR3 nucleotide sequence: TGCAGTGCTAGTGGGTTACTAGCGGTGGCGGGAGATACGCAGTATTTT.

The genes are TRBV6-5 and TRBJ2-7; D may be TRBD2 (6 bases). Between the trimmed V and J ends, which lost 7 bases and 0 bases, there was a span of 16 bases. Germline CDR1 and CDR2: MNHEY and SVGAGI. The CDR3 contains 15 residues. CDR3 nucleotide sequence: TGTGCCAGCAAAGTTACCGGGGGTAGCTCCTACGAGCAGTACTTC. Translation gives CASKVTGGSSYEQYF.

The chain has TRBV15 and TRBJ1-1; 7 nucleotides match TRBD1. The V segment lost 3 bases and the J segment 3 bases; nucleotides outside the gene matches: 4. The germline gives CDR1 LNHNV, CDR2 YYDKDF (reference sequence). This CDR3 has 14 residues. DNA of the CDR3: TGTGCCACCAGCAGGACAGGGCTCGACACTGAAGCTTTCTTT. Translation gives CATSRTGLDTEAFF.

This clonotype has ten or more counts. The chain uses TRBV7-7 and TRBJ2-1; no clear D gene. The length of the CDR3 is 13 residues. The germline gives CDR1 SSHAT, CDR2 FNYEAQ (reference sequence). V lost 5 bases, J lost 3 bases, and 8 bases lay in between. CDR3: CASSPDGYNEQFF. Here the CDR3 DNA reads TGTGCCAGCAGCCCGGACGGCTACAATGAGCAGTTCTTC.

CDR3 in DNA: TGCAGCGTTGAAGCGGAGGGGCGAAACGAGCAGTACTTC. Protein: CSVEAEGRNEQYF. The rearrangement links TRBV29-1 to TRBJ2-7; TRBD2 is a possible D gene (6 bases). This CDR3 has 13 residues. V was clipped by 1 base and J by 5 bases, with 12 bases between them. Germline CDR1 is SQVTM and CDR2 is ANQGSEA.

This clonotype has just a few counts. The V call is TRBV6-5, the J call TRBJ2-1, with D perhaps TRBD2 (5 bases). Germline V gives CDR1 MNHEY, CDR2 SVGAGI. The CDR3 totals 13 residues. V dropped 6 bases and J dropped 3 bases, with 9 bases sitting between them. CDR3 loop: CASRNGVYNEQFF. CDR3 DNA: TGTGCCAGCAGGAACGGGGTCTACAATGAGCAGTTCTTC.

The gene calls are TRBV4-1 and TRBJ2-5; a weak D match, TRBD1 (6 bases). V lost 4 bases and J lost 5, with 17 bases in between. The length of the CDR3 is 15 residues. CDR1 MGHRA and CDR2 YSYEKL come from the germline V gene. CDR3 coding DNA: TGCGCCAGCAGCCCAGAAGTCACAGGGCGCGAGACCCAGTACTTC. This translates into CASSPEVTGRETQYF.

The chain links TRBV12-3 or TRBV12-4 to TRBJ2-1; D not resolved. This CDR3 is built from 12 residues. Between the trimmed V and J ends, which lost 3 bases and 10 bases, there was a span of 10 bases. CDR3: CASSFSTNEQFF. CDR3 nucleotide sequence: TGTGCCAGCAGTTTTTCCACGAACGAGCAGTTCTTC.

The V and J genes are TRBV29-1 and TRBJ2-5, with D possibly being TRBD1 or TRBD2 (5 bases each). Trimming removed 7 bases at V and 7 bases at J, with 19 bases between. This CDR3 contains 13 residues. Germline values: CDR1 SQVTM, CDR2 ANQGSEA. Here the CDR3 DNA reads TGCAGCGCCGGGACCCACCCCCGGAGGACCCAGTACTTC. This codes for CSAGTHPRRTQYF.

This clonotype was detected only a few times. The chain links TRBV5-1 to TRBJ2-5; D might be TRBD2 (7 bases). Germline-derived CDR1 and CDR2 are SGHRS and YFSETQ. The CDR3 has 14 residues. Trimming pared 2 bases from V and 4 bases from J, leaving 12 bases between. In DNA form, the CDR3 reads TGCGCCAGCAGCTTATTGGCGGGGGCAGAGACCCAGTACTTC. Encoded protein: CASSLLAGAETQYF.

This clonotype was observed a few times. CDR3 nucleotide sequence: TGTGCCAGCAGTCTCGACCTGGTAGAAAAACTGTTTTTT. This translates into CASSLDLVEKLFF. V gene TRBV2 combines with J gene TRBJ1-4; D gene ambiguous. V shed 5 bases and J shed 8 bases, with 12 bases lying between them. Germline-derived CDR1 and CDR2 are SNHLY and FYNNEI. The CDR3 sequence is 13 residues long. Full variable domain (rest looked up from reference TRBV2 and TRBJ1-4): EPEVTQTPSHQVTQMGQEVILRCVPISNHLYFYWYRQILGQKVEFLVSFYNNEISEKSEIFDDQFSVERPDGSNFTLKIRSTKLEDSAMYFCASSLDLVEKLFFGSGTQLSVL.